Listed below are T cell receptor beta chains from one sample, sequenced in a study of T cell responses to AZD1222 COVID-19 vaccine. TCRdb's table, derived via immunoSEQ multiplex PCR, lists solely in-frame clones and lacks some. The data show fewer than 150,000 clones, nearly 90% seen once. The source material was peripheral blood, sampled 28 days after the second AZD1222 dose. The receptors originated from an adult who received the AZD1222 COVID-19 vaccine. The CDR3 runs from the conserved cysteine through the conserved F or W. A D gene is named only where the DNA matches it firmly. The size entry is marked missing in some rows and otherwise reads once, few, many or a size class.

d_gene,abundance,j_gene,v_gene,CDR3nt,CDR3aa
TRBD1,.,TRBJ2-7,TRBV4-3,TGCGCCAGCAGCCAAGATAGAGACAGGGGGCAGTACTTC,CASSQDRDRGQYF
.,.,TRBJ1-5,TRBV18,TGTGCCAGCTCACGCGGGGACAATCAGCCCCAGCATTTT,CASSRGDNQPQHF
TRBD1,.,TRBJ1-1,TRBV29-1,TGCAGCTCACTGACAGGGGTAAACACTGAAGCTTTCTTT,CSSLTGVNTEAFF
TRBD1,.,TRBJ2-1,TRBV4-2,TGTGCCAGCAGCCAAGCGACAGGGGTTGAGAATGAGCAGTTCTTC,CASSQATGVENEQFF
.,.,TRBJ1-1,TRBV12-3/TRBV12-4,TGTGCCAGCAGAAGGGACACTCCCGCTGAAGCTTTCTTT,CASRRDTPAEAFF
.,once,TRBJ1-2,TRBV6-1,TGTGCCAGCAGTGAAGCTAACTATGGCTACACCTTC,CASSEANYGYTF
.,few,TRBJ2-1,TRBV18,TGTGCCAGCTCACCGGACAGTAGGGGGAATGAGCAGTTCTTC,CASSPDSRGNEQFF
.,.,TRBJ1-1,TRBV18,TGTGCCAGCTCACCACAGGAAGTTAGGGTTAGCGACACTGAAGCTTTCTTT,CASSPQEVRVSDTEAFF
.,.,TRBJ1-5,TRBV7-8,TGTGCCAGCAGCTTAGGGGCACGTTTACAGCCCCAGCATTTT,CASSLGARLQPQHF
.,.,TRBJ2-5,TRBV6-1,TGTGCCAGCAGTGAATTGAATGGAGAGACCCAGTACTTC,CASSELNGETQYF
.,.,TRBJ2-5,TRBV6-5,TGTGCCAGCAGCCCGCAGGGGTTAGAGACCCAGTACTTC,CASSPQGLETQYF
.,.,TRBJ1-2,TRBV15,TGTGCCACCAGCCGCGGGGGTAACTATGGCTACACCTTC,CATSRGGNYGYTF
TRBD1,.,TRBJ2-3,TRBV7-9,TGTGCCAGCGAGGGGACAGAGCCCACAGATACGCAGTATTTT,CASEGTEPTDTQYF
.,.,TRBJ1-4,TRBV28,TGTGCCAGCAGTTTAGTTCTCGGAGGGCGGGGCGAAAAACTGTTTTTT,CASSLVLGGRGEKLFF
.,few,TRBJ1-2,TRBV5-6,TGTGCCAGCACGACAGACAACTATGGCTACACCTTC,CASTTDNYGYTF
.,.,TRBJ1-2,TRBV19,TGTGCCAGTAGTACCCAAAGGGGGGGCGATGGCTACACCTTC,CASSTQRGGDGYTF
.,.,TRBJ1-4,TRBV11-3,TGTGCCAGCAGCTTAGTTGCTGAAAAACTGTTTTTT,CASSLVAEKLFF
.,.,TRBJ1-5,TRBV7-9,TGTGCCAGCAGCTTAAATTTCGGAGGGTCCGGTCAGCCCCAGCATTTT,CASSLNFGGSGQPQHF
.,.,TRBJ1-3,TRBV19,TGTGCCAGTAGTCTTCAGTACTCTGGAAACACCATATATTTT,CASSLQYSGNTIYF
.,.,TRBJ1-1,TRBV21-1,TGTGCCAGCAGCAAGCCGGCCAGGGGCGATACTGAAGCTTTCTTT,CASSKPARGDTEAFF
.,.,TRBJ1-2,TRBV11-2,TGTGCCAGCAGCTCGGGGGCCGGGAATGGCTACACCTTC,CASSSGAGNGYTF
.,.,TRBJ2-7,TRBV30,TGTGCCTGGAGACCGGGATCCTCCTACGAGCAGTACTTC,CAWRPGSSYEQYF
.,.,TRBJ1-2,TRBV10-3,TGTGCCATCACCCCACAGGAGGACTATGGCTACACCTTC,CAITPQEDYGYTF
.,.,TRBJ1-3,TRBV6-5,TGTGCCAGCAGTTTGCTGGGGGCCCACTCTGGAAACACCATATATTTT,CASSLLGAHSGNTIYF
TRBD1,.,TRBJ1-3,TRBV5-1,TGCGCCAGCAGCTCGGGACAGGCCTCTGGAAACACCATATATTTT,CASSSGQASGNTIYF
TRBD1,.,TRBJ2-2,TRBV5-4,TGTGCCAGCAGCTTGGGGGACAGGGGGAACACCGGGGAGCTGTTTTTT,CASSLGDRGNTGELFF
TRBD1,.,TRBJ2-1,TRBV11-2,TGTGCCAGCAGCTTAGGACAGGGGAATGAGCAGTTCTTC,CASSLGQGNEQFF
.,.,TRBJ2-3,TRBV21-1,TGTGCCAGCAGCAAAACTGGGACGGGGCACACAGATACGCAGTATTTT,CASSKTGTGHTDTQYF
TRBD1,.,TRBJ1-2,TRBV5-1,TGCGCCAGCAGCTTGGGGTGGGGACGGGACAGCCACACAGGTTTCTATGGCTACACCTTC,CASSLGWGRDSHTGFYGYTF
.,.,TRBJ2-7,TRBV19,TGTGCCAGTAGCCCGATAGCCCGATCGACCTACGAGCAGTACTTC,CASSPIARSTYEQYF
.,.,TRBJ1-2,TRBV11-1,TGTGCCAGCAGCTTAGACAGCATCTATGGCTACACCTTC,CASSLDSIYGYTF
.,.,TRBJ1-5,TRBV4-1,TGCGCCAGCAGCCCCGACAGCCATGGAAGCAATCAGCCCCAGCATTTT,CASSPDSHGSNQPQHF
TRBD2,.,TRBJ2-5,TRBV5-1,TGCGCCAGCAGCTTTGGACTAGCGGGGGGCAGGGAGACCCAGTACTTC,CASSFGLAGGRETQYF
.,.,TRBJ1-4,TRBV27,TGTGCCAGCAGTAGGCATGGCGAAAAACTGTTTTTT,CASSRHGEKLFF
.,.,TRBJ1-1,TRBV6-2/TRBV6-3,TGTGCCAGCAGTTATGGGGGGTACACTGAAGCTTTCTTT,CASSYGGYTEAFF
.,few,TRBJ1-1,TRBV6-5,TGTGCCAGCAGCCCCGAAAGGAGCACTGAAGCTTTCTTT,CASSPERSTEAFF
.,.,TRBJ2-1,TRBV3-1/TRBV3-2,TGTGCCAGCAGCCGCCGGGGTGGGAACAATGAGCAGTTCTTC,CASSRRGGNNEQFF
.,.,TRBJ1-5,TRBV28,TGTGCTACGGGGCAGGATACTCAGCCCCAGCATTTT,CATGQDTQPQHF
TRBD2,.,TRBJ2-2,TRBV5-4,TGTGCCAGCAGCTTGCGGAGCGGGGGGCTTTACGCGAACACCGGGGAGCTGTTTTTT,CASSLRSGGLYANTGELFF
.,.,TRBJ2-2,TRBV11-2,TGTGCCAGCAGCTCAACCGAGAGTACGAACACCGGGGAGCTGTTTTTT,CASSSTESTNTGELFF